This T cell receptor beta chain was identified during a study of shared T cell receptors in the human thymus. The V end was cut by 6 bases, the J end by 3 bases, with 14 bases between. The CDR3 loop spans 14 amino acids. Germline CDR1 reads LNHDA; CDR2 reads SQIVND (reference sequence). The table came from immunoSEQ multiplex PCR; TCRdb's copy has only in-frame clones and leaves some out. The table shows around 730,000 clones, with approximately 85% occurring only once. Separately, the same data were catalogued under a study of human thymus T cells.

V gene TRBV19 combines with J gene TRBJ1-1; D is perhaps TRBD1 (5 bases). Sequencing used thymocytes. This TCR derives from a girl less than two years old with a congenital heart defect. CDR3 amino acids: CASSNLRADTEAFF. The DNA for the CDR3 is TGTGCCAGTAGCAACCTCAGGGCCGACACTGAAGCTTTCTTT.